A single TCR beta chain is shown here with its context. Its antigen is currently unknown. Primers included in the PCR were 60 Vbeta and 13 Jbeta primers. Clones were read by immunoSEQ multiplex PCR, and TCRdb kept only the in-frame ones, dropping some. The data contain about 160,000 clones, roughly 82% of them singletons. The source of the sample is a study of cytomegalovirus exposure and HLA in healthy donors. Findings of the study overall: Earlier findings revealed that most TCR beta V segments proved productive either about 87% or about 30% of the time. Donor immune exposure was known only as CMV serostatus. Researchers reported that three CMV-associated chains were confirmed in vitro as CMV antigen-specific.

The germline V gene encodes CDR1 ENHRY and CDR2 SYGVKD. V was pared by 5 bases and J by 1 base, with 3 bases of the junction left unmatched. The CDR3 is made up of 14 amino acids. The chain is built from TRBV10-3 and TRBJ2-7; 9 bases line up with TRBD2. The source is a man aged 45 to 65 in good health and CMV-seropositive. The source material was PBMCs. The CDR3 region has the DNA TGTGCCATCAGTACTAGCGGGTCTTCCTACGAGCAGTACTTC. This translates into CAISTSGSSYEQYF.